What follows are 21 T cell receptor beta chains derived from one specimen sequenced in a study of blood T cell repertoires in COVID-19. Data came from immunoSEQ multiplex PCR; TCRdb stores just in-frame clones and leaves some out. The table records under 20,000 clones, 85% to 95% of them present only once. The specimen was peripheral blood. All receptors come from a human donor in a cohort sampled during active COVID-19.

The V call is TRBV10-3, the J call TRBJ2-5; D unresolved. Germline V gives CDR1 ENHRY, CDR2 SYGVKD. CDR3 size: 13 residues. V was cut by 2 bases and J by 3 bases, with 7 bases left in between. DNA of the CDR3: TGTGCCATCAGTGAGACTGGAGAAGAGACCCAGTACTTC. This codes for CAISETGEETQYF.

The CDR3 coding sequence is TGTGCCATCAACTCGGACAGGGGATTCAACGAGCAGTACTTC. It translates to CAINSDRGFNEQYF. The rearrangement uses TRBV10-3 and TRBJ2-7, with 9 bases fitting TRBD1. After removal of 7 bases from V and 5 bases from J, the junction contained 9 bases not matched to a gene. CDR3 length: 14 amino acids. Germline V gene data show CDR1 as ENHRY and CDR2 as SYGVKD.

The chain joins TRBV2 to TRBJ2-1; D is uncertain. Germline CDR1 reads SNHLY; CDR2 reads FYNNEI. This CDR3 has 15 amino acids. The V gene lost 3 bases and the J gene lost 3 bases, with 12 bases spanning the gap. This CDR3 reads CASSDRGPVYNEQFF. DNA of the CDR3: TGTGCCAGCAGTGACAGAGGTCCCGTCTACAATGAGCAGTTCTTC.

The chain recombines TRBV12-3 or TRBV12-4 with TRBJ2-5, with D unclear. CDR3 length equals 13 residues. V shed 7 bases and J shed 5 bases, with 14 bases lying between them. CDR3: CASTTPMSETQYF. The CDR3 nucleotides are TGTGCCAGCACCACTCCAATGTCGGAGACCCAGTACTTC.

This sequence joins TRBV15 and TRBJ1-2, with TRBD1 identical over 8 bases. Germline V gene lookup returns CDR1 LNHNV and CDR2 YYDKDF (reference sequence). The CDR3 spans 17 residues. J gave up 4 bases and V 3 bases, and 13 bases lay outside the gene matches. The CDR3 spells CATSSEPQGARGYGYTF. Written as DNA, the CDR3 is TGTGCCACCAGCAGCGAACCTCAGGGGGCGAGGGGCTATGGCTACACCTTC.

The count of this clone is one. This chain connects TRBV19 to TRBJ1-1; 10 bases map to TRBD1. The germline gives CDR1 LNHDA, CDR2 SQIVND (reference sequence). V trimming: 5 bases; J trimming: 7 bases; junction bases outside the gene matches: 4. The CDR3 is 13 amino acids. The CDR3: CASSYGQGDEAFF. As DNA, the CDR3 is TGTGCCAGTAGTTACGGACAGGGGGATGAAGCTTTCTTT.

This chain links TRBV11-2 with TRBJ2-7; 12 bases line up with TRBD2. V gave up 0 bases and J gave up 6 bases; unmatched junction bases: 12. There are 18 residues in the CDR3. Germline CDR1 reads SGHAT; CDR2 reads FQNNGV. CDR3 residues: CASSLESLAGGPRLEQYF. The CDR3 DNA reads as TGTGCCAGCAGCTTAGAATCCCTAGCGGGAGGGCCACGTCTCGAGCAGTACTTC.

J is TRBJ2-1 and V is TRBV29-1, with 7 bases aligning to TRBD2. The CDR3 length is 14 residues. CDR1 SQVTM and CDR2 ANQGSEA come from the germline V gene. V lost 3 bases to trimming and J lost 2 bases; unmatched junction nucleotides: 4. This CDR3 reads CSVDAGVAYNEQFF. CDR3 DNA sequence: TGCAGCGTTGATGCGGGGGTGGCCTACAATGAGCAGTTCTTC.

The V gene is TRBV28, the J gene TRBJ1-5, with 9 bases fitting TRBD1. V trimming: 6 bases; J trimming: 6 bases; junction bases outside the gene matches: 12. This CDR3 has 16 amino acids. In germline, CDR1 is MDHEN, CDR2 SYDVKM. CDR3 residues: CASREQGAGGFQPQHF. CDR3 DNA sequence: TGTGCCAGCAGAGAACAGGGGGCGGGAGGATTTCAGCCCCAGCATTTT.

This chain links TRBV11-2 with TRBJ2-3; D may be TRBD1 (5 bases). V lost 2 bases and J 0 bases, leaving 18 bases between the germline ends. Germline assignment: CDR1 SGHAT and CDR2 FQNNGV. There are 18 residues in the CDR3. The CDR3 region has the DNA TGTGCCAGCAGCTTAAGGGGCTCCAAAACCACCAGCACAGATACGCAGTATTTT. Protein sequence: CASSLRGSKTTSTDTQYF.

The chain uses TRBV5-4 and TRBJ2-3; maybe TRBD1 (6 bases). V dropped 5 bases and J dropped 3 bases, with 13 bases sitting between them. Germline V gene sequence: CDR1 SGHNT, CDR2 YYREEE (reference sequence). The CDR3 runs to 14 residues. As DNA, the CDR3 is TGTGCCAGCAGACCGGACAGCAATACAGATACGCAGTATTTT. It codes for CASRPDSNTDTQYF. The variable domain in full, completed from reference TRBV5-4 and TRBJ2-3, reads ETGVTQSPTHLIKTRGQQVTLRCSSQSGHNTVSWYQQALGQGPQFIFQYYREEENGRGNFPPRFSGLQFPNYSSELNVNALELDDSALYLCASRPDSNTDTQYFGPGTRLTVL.

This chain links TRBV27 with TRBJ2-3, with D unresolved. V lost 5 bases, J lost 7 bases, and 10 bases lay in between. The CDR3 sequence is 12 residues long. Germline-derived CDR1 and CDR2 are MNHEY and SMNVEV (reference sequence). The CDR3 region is CASSGMGHTQYF. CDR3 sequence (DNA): TGTGCCAGCAGTGGAATGGGCCATACGCAGTATTTT.

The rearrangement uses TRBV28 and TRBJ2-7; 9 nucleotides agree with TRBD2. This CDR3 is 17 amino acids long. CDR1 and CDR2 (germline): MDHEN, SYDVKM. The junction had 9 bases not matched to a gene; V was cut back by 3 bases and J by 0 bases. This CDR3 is CASSFSTLAGASYEQYF. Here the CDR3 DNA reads TGTGCCAGCAGTTTCTCAACACTAGCGGGTGCCTCCTACGAGCAGTACTTC.

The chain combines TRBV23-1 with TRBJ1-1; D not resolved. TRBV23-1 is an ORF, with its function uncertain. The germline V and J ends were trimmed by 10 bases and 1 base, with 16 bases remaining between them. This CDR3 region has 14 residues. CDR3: CATLLHESNTEAFF. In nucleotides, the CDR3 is TGCGCCACCTTACTTCATGAGTCGAACACTGAAGCTTTCTTT.

The CDR3 bases are TGTGCCAGCAGCTTAAGTAGCGGGAGCTACAATGAGCAGTTCTTC. It codes for CASSLSSGSYNEQFF. The chain joins TRBV7-9 to TRBJ2-1; 9 bases line up with TRBD2. This CDR3 region has 15 residues. CDR1 and CDR2 from the germline V gene are SEHNR and FQNEAQ (reference sequence). The ends lost 2 bases at V and 3 bases at J; junction bases unmatched: 2.

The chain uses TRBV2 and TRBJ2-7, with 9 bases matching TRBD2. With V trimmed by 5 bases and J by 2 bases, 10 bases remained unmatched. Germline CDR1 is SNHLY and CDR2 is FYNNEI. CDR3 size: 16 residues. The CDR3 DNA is TGTGCCAGCAGTAGTCGTGGGACTAGCAGTCCCTACGAGCAGTACTTC. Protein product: CASSSRGTSSPYEQYF.

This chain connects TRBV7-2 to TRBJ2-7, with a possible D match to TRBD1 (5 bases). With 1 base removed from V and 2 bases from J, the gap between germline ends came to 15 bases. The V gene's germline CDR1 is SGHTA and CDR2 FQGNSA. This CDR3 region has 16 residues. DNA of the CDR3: TGTGCCAGCAGCTTAGATGGGCGACAGAGTACCTACGAGCAGTACTTC. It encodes CASSLDGRQSTYEQYF.

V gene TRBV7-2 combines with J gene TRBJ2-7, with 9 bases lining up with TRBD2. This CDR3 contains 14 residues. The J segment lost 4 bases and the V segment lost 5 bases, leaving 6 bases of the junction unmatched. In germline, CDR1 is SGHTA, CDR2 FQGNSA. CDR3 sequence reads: CASSPVTSGYEQYF. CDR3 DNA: TGTGCCAGCAGCCCGGTGACTAGCGGATACGAGCAGTACTTC.

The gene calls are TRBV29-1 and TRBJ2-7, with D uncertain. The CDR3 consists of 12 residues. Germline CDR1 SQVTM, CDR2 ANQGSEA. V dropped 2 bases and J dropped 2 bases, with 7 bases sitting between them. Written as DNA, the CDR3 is TGCAGCGTTGAAAACAGAGCCTACGAGCAGTACTTC. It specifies CSVENRAYEQYF.

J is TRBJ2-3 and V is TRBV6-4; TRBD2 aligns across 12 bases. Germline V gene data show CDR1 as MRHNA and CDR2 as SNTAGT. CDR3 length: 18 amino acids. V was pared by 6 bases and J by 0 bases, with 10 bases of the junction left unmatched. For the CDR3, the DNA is TGTGCCAGCAGAAATCCGGGACTAGCGGGCTTTAGCACAGATACGCAGTATTTT. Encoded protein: CASRNPGLAGFSTDTQYF.

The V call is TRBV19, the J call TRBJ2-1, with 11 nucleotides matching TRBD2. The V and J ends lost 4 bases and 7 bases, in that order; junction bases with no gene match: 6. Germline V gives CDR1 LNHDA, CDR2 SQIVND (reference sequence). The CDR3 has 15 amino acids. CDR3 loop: CASSTVAGGRNEQFF. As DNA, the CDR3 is TGTGCCAGTAGTACGGTAGCGGGAGGGCGGAATGAGCAGTTCTTC.